A selection of T cell receptor beta chains follows, all from one sample in a study of T cells after yellow fever vaccination. TCRdb independently ran MiXCR on the 5' RACE reads; one entry per CDR3 protein. Of about 550,000 distinct CDR3 sequences listed, over 15% are singletons. The sample here was PBMCs, taken 15 days after the yellow fever booster vaccination. The receptors were sampled from a man younger than 45 who received the YFV17D yellow fever vaccine. Each CDR3 is given with its conserved first and last residue. Fields, in order: J gene, clone size, V gene, D gene, CDR3 DNA, CDR3 protein. A D gene is named only where the DNA matches it firmly. Clone size is given for some rows only: seen once, a few or many times, or a class if the clone is expanded.

TRBJ2-7 | . | TRBV6-2/TRBV6-3 | . | TGTGCCAGCAGTTGGGGCAGCCGGTACGAGCAGTACTTC | CASSWGSRYEQYF
TRBJ1-4 | . | TRBV20-1 | TRBD1 | TGCAGTGCTAGAAACCCGGGGACAGTTGAAAAACTGTTTTTT | CSARNPGTVEKLFF
TRBJ1-6 | few | TRBV5-6 | . | TGTGCCAGCAGCTTGGGGCCGACAGAAAGCTCACCCCTCCACTTT | CASSLGPTESSPLHF
TRBJ2-1 | few | TRBV20-1 | TRBD2 | TGCAGTGCTAGAGCGGGAGGGCCGAGCAATGAGCAGTTCTTC | CSARAGGPSNEQFF
TRBJ2-2 | few | TRBV25-1 | TRBD1 | TGTGCCAGCGACACCGGGACAGGGATGCGGGAGCTGTTTTTT | CASDTGTGMRELFF
TRBJ1-5 | . | TRBV10-2 | . | TGCGCCAGCAACCCCAATCGACTGCTTAGCAATCAGCCCCAGCATTTT | CASNPNRLLSNQPQHF
TRBJ2-5 | . | TRBV6-5 | TRBD1 | TGTGCCAGCAGTTTAGGGACAGAACGAGTGACCCAGTACTTC | CASSLGTERVTQYF
TRBJ2-3 | few | TRBV7-2 | . | TGTGCCAGCATGAAGCAGACCACAGATACGCAGTATTTT | CASMKQTTDTQYF
TRBJ2-2 | few | TRBV7-9 | . | TGTGCCAGCAAACACTCCGGGACGGACCTCACCGGGGAGCTGTTTTTT | CASKHSGTDLTGELFF
TRBJ2-1 | few | TRBV19 | TRBD2 | TGTGCCAGGAACAAGCGGGATAGCTCCTACAATGAGCAGTTCTTC | CARNKRDSSYNEQFF
TRBJ2-5 | few | TRBV11-2 | . | TGTGCCAGCAGCTTAGTTATGGGGCAAGAGACCCAGTACTTC | CASSLVMGQETQYF
TRBJ2-7 | many | TRBV3-1 | . | TGTGCCAGCAGCCCCCTCGGGGACAAGGGAAAGCGGCAGTACTTC | CASSPLGDKGKRQYF
TRBJ2-3 | . | TRBV9 | . | TGTGCCAGCAGCCTGGATCATCGCACAGATACGCAGTATTTT | CASSLDHRTDTQYF
TRBJ1-1 | few | TRBV15 | . | TGTGCCACCAGCAAAGTATCACAGGGGAACACTGAAGCTTTCTTT | CATSKVSQGNTEAFF
TRBJ2-2 | . | TRBV12-3/TRBV12-4 | . | TGTGCCAGCAGTTTAGCCCGACCCATGCACGGGGAGCTGTTTTTT | CASSLARPMHGELFF
TRBJ2-3 | few | TRBV29-1 | TRBD2 | TGCAGCGTTGTCGGACTAGTTGTCCCAGATACGCAGTATTTT | CSVVGLVVPDTQYF